The T cell receptor beta chain described here comes from a study of cytomegalovirus exposure and HLA in healthy donors. V dropped 6 bases and J dropped 0 bases, with 17 bases sitting between them. Germline V lookup: CDR1 SNHLY, CDR2 FYNNEI. The CDR3 loop spans 16 amino acids. Vbeta (60) and Jbeta (13) primers were used in the PCR. Measured with immunoSEQ multiplex PCR; TCRdb has only the in-frame clones, and not every one. There are about 85,000 clones in the sample; around four fifths occur only once, and roughly 2% lies in the top ten. The chain carries TRBV2 and TRBJ1-1; TRBD1 might be the D (5 bases). The sequenced sample consisted of PBMCs. The clonotype was recovered from a boy younger than 18 in good health and CMV-seronegative. This chain's CDR3 is CASRDIYLLMNTEAFF. Written as DNA, the CDR3 is TGTGCCAGCAGGGACATCTACCTACTCATGAACACTGAAGCTTTCTTT.